The 25 T cell receptor beta chains below were found in one sample sequenced in a study of blood T cells in healthy people across ages. A second about 7 to 12 cycle PCR used barcoded and J-beta primers. TCRdb fed the 5' RACE reads into MiXCR, producing one record per CDR3 protein. Of fewer than 1.5 million distinct CDR3 sequences detected, approximately 38% appear once; the ten largest clones hold around 8%. Sequences were obtained from blood. These receptors originate from a woman between 18 and 29 years old in good health.

The sample holds a few counts of this clonotype. The chain recombines TRBV4-1 with TRBJ1-6; 8 nucleotides line up with TRBD1. The CDR3 is made up of 17 amino acids. The germline V gene encodes CDR1 MGHRA and CDR2 YSYEKL. V gave up 1 base and J gave up 7 bases; unmatched junction bases: 9. DNA for the CDR3: TGCGCCAGCAGCCAAGGTGGACAGGGTGTAAAAAATTCACCCCTCCACTTT. It specifies CASSQGGQGVKNSPLHF.

A few counts support this clonotype. This sequence joins TRBV29-1 and TRBJ2-3; D may match TRBD1 or TRBD2 (5 bases each). The CDR3 is 13 residues long. The germline V and J ends were trimmed by 3 bases and 2 bases, with 9 bases remaining between them. The germline CDR1 and CDR2 sequences are SQVTM and ANQGSEA. In nucleotides, the CDR3 is TGCAGCGTTGATACGGGACCCACAGATACGCAGTATTTT. The encoded protein is CSVDTGPTDTQYF.

In its sample, this clonotype was seen a few times. The J gene is TRBJ2-2, the V gene TRBV12-3 or TRBV12-4, with unresolved D. Between the trimmed V and J ends, which lost 3 bases and 5 bases, there was a span of 13 bases. This CDR3 spans 15 amino acids. CDR3 region: CASSFESYSTGELFF. CDR3 in DNA: TGTGCCAGCAGTTTTGAGTCCTACTCGACCGGGGAGCTGTTTTTT.

This clonotype was observed a few times. The CDR3 bases are TGTGCCAGCAGGCCCTCCGGGACAGGGGGCTATGGGGCCAACGTCCTGACTTTC. This translates into CASRPSGTGGYGANVLTF. The genes are TRBV28 and TRBJ2-6, with 12 bases lining up with TRBD1. The junction had 9 bases not matched to a gene; V was cut back by 6 bases and J by 3 bases. This CDR3 has 18 residues. The germline V gene has CDR1 MDHEN and CDR2 SYDVKM.

The rearrangement joins TRBV7-3 to TRBJ2-3; weak D call: TRBD2 (5 bases). Germline V gives CDR1 SGHTA, CDR2 FQGTGA. This CDR3 is built from 16 residues. Trimming removed 4 bases from V and 4 bases from J, with 18 bases in between. The CDR3: CASSSGWGSAADTQYF. CDR3 nucleotide sequence: TGTGCCAGCAGCTCCGGTTGGGGTAGCGCCGCAGATACGCAGTATTTT.

The chain links TRBV25-1 to TRBJ1-1; 8 bases are shared with TRBD1. The CDR3 runs to 18 residues. Germline V gives CDR1 MGHDK, CDR2 SYGVNS. The V segment lost 2 bases and the J segment 2 bases; nucleotides outside the gene matches: 13. In DNA, the CDR3 is TGTGCCAGCAGTGAAGCCAGAACCCGGCAGGGGGCCAACACTGAAGCTTTCTTT. Amino acid sequence: CASSEARTRQGANTEAFF.

This chain joins TRBV7-6 and TRBJ2-3; 9 bases are shared with TRBD1. The CDR3 contains 16 residues. V lost 1 base to trimming and J lost 7 bases; unmatched junction nucleotides: 9. Germline CDR1 is SGHVS and CDR2 is FNYEAQ. The CDR3 loop reads CASSLVWTGELNTQYF. CDR3 DNA: TGTGCCAGCAGCTTAGTCTGGACAGGGGAATTGAATACGCAGTATTTT. The complete variable domain, with remaining parts taken from reference TRBV7-6 and TRBJ2-3, reads GAGVSQSPRYKVTKRGQDVALRCDPISGHVSLYWYRQALGQGPEFLTYFNYEAQQDKSGLPNDRFSAERPEGSISTLTIQRTEQRDSAMYRCASSLVWTGELNTQYFGPGTRLTVL.

This chain links TRBV5-1 with TRBJ2-3; 7 positions match TRBD2. The CDR3 is 15 amino acids. Trimming took 4 bases from V and 2 from J; bases not matched to a gene: 7. CDR1 is SGHRS, CDR2 YFSETQ, per germline. The CDR3 region has the DNA TGCGCCAGCAGCCCAGCGGGGAGAGACACAGATACGCAGTATTTT. Residues: CASSPAGRDTDTQYF.

The V and J genes are TRBV7-9 and TRBJ2-3; 8 bases align to TRBD1. The CDR3 length is 12 residues. The trim removed 5 bases at V and 15 bases at J, leaving 10 bases unmatched. Germline V lookup: CDR1 SEHNR, CDR2 FQNEAQ (reference sequence). The CDR3 loop is CASSHGQGLAYF. The CDR3 bases are TGTGCCAGCAGCCATGGACAGGGTTTGGCCTATTTT.

This clonotype was seen a few times. The chain links TRBV2 to TRBJ2-1, with 8 bases aligning to TRBD2. CDR1 SNHLY and CDR2 FYNNEI come from the germline V gene. The CDR3 is 15 amino acids. The V gene end was trimmed by 7 bases and the J gene end by 4 bases; junction bases not matched to a gene: 9. The CDR3 DNA reads TGTGCCAGCATTCAACTAGCGGAGCAATACAATGAGCAGTTCTTC. Protein product: CASIQLAEQYNEQFF.

The rearrangement links TRBV7-9 to TRBJ2-1; D is undetermined. Looked up from germline, CDR1 is SEHNR and CDR2 is FQNEAQ (reference sequence). Trimming stripped 1 base from V and 8 bases from J, with 12 bases between. The CDR3 spans 14 residues. Written as DNA, the CDR3 is TGTGCCAGCAGCTTAGGAGTTTCGGTCGATGAGCAGTTCTTC. Its protein product is CASSLGVSVDEQFF.

This clonotype showed up many times. The chain carries TRBV7-9 and TRBJ2-3; tentative D call: TRBD1 (5 bases). V was shortened by 3 bases and J by 2 bases, with 18 bases between the two germline ends. The CDR3 loop spans 17 amino acids. Germline V gives CDR1 SEHNR, CDR2 FQNEAQ (reference sequence). The CDR3 here is CASSFGQGYSDTDTQYF. The CDR3 DNA is TGTGCCAGCAGCTTCGGGCAGGGCTACTCCGACACAGATACGCAGTATTTT.

The chain recombines TRBV6-2 or TRBV6-3 with TRBJ2-5, with D possibly matching TRBD1 (6 bases). TRBJ2-7 matches the DNA end more closely, so the J call is doubtful. Germline V gene data show CDR1 as MNHEY and CDR2 as SVGEGT. CDR3 length: 14 residues. CDR3 residues: CASCRQATAYEQYF. The CDR3 nucleotides read TGTGCCAGCTGCCGACAGGCAACCGCCTACGAGCAGTACTTC.

The chain links TRBV20-1 to TRBJ2-7; 10 bases align to TRBD1. Gene TRBJ2-5 matches the end of the DNA better, so the J call may be wrong. The CDR3 totals 14 residues. Germline V lookup: CDR1 DFQATT, CDR2 SNEGSKA (reference sequence). CDR3 nucleotide sequence: TGCAGTGCTAGAGGGGGACAGGGGACGGAGACCCAGTACTTC. The encoded protein is CSARGGQGTETQYF.

The chain links TRBV9 to TRBJ2-6; D gene unclear. Between the trimmed V and J ends, which lost 4 bases and 0 bases, there was a span of 5 bases. Looked up from germline, CDR1 is SGDLS and CDR2 is YYNGEE. The CDR3 has 14 amino acids. The DNA of the CDR3 is TGTGCCAGCAGCCCCGCCTCTGGGGCCAACGTCCTGACTTTC. Its translation is CASSPASGANVLTF. Variable domain in full (rest from reference TRBV9 and TRBJ2-6): DSGVTQTPKHLITATGQRVTLRCSPRSGDLSVYWYQQSLDQGLQFLIQYYNGEERAKGNILERFSAQQFPDLHSELNLSSLELGDSALYFCASSPASGANVLTFGAGSRLTVL.

A few counts support this clonotype. This rearrangement joins TRBV7-8 to TRBJ2-1; perhaps D is TRBD1 or TRBD2 (5 bases each). The end of the DNA fits TRBJ2-7 better, so the J call may be wrong. Germline CDR1 and CDR2: SGHVS and FQNEAQ. The CDR3 loop spans 17 amino acids. CDR3 coding DNA: TGTGCCAGCAGCTTAGCGGCAGGGTCTAGCTCCTACAATGAGCAGTACTTC. It encodes CASSLAAGSSSYNEQYF.

This clonotype was counted a few times. The chain combines TRBV11-2 with TRBJ2-7; D is undetermined. The CDR3 covers 14 residues. The germline V gene has CDR1 SGHAT and CDR2 FQNNGV. Trimming took 1 base from V and 2 from J, leaving 9 bases between them. The CDR3 protein is CASSLGFIPYEQYF. The CDR3 DNA reads TGTGCCAGCAGCTTAGGGTTTATCCCCTACGAGCAGTACTTC. Full variable domain (remainder filled in from reference TRBV11-2 and TRBJ2-7): EAGVAQSPRYKIIEKRQSVAFWCNPISGHATLYWYQQILGQGPKLLIQFQNNGVVDDSQLPKDRFSAERLKGVDSTLKIQPAKLEDSAVYLCASSLGFIPYEQYFGPGTRLTVT.

This clonotype was detected a few times. CDR3 sequence reads: CSADLGLGAGNEQFF. CDR3 nucleotide sequence: TGCAGTGCTGACCTGGGACTTGGGGCTGGTAATGAGCAGTTCTTC. The chain joins TRBV20-1 to TRBJ2-1; D might be TRBD2 (6 bases). CDR1 and CDR2 (germline): DFQATT, SNEGSKA (reference sequence). The CDR3 runs to 15 residues. Trimming removed 5 bases at V and 7 bases at J, with 21 bases between.

The V call is TRBV7-2, the J call TRBJ2-3; TRBD2 matches 7 bases. The CDR3 totals 15 residues. After removal of 4 bases from V and 6 bases from J, the junction contained 10 bases not matched to a gene. CDR1 is SGHTA and CDR2 is FQGNSA in the germline V gene. In DNA, the CDR3 is TGTGCCAGCAGCTCTCCCCGGACTAGTCGTGATACGCAGTATTTT. Translation: CASSSPRTSRDTQYF.

Written as DNA, the CDR3 is TGTGCCAGCAGTCCCACAGGGAACGGCAATCAGCCCCAGCATTTT. It translates to CASSPTGNGNQPQHF. The chain is built from TRBV28 and TRBJ1-5; possible D gene TRBD1, 6 bases. The CDR3 is 15 residues long. The germline V gene has CDR1 MDHEN and CDR2 SYDVKM. Trimming shortened V by 5 bases and J by 2 bases, and 13 bases separated the two germline ends.

In its sample, this clonotype was seen a few times. The rearrangement uses TRBV15 and TRBJ2-7, with TRBD1 identical over 9 bases. Germline V gives CDR1 LNHNV, CDR2 YYDKDF (reference sequence). V lost 2 bases to trimming and J lost 0 bases; unmatched junction nucleotides: 2. CDR3 length: 15 amino acids. In DNA, the CDR3 is TGTGCCACCAGCAGAACGGACAGGGGCTCCTACGAGCAGTACTTC. This gives the protein CATSRTDRGSYEQYF.

This clonotype was observed a handful of times. V usage is TRBV11-2 and J usage is TRBJ1-2; D gene unclear. The CDR3 extends over 15 amino acids. The V gene lost 4 bases and the J gene lost 3 bases, with 15 bases spanning the gap. CDR1 and CDR2 (germline): SGHAT, FQNNGV. This CDR3 is CASSSPLIGDYGYTF. The CDR3, as DNA: TGTGCCAGCAGCTCACCCCTAATCGGGGACTATGGCTACACCTTC.

This chain links TRBV30 with TRBJ2-5; D unclear. The CDR3 has 14 amino acids. V lost 0 bases and J lost 2, with 10 bases in between. Germline V gene sequence: CDR1 GTSNPN, CDR2 SVGIG (reference sequence). CDR3 in DNA: TGTGCCTGGAGTGTACCCCGAAAACAAGAGACCCAGTACTTC. Its protein product is CAWSVPRKQETQYF.

This clonotype turned up a few times. The chain combines TRBV20-1 with TRBJ1-2; possibly TRBD1 for D (5 bases). CDR1 DFQATT and CDR2 SNEGSKA come from the germline V gene (reference sequence). The V end was cut by 6 bases, the J end by 3 bases, with 14 bases between. The CDR3 has 13 residues. The chain's CDR3 is CSAGGGKDYGYTF. CDR3 bases: TGCAGTGCAGGCGGGGGGAAAGACTATGGCTACACCTTC.

This clonotype was found a few times. The V call is TRBV20-1, the J call TRBJ2-3; weak D call: TRBD1 (5 bases). V lost 3 bases to trimming and J lost 4 bases, with 8 bases between them. CDR3 length: 12 amino acids. The germline V gene encodes CDR1 DFQATT and CDR2 SNEGSKA (reference sequence). CDR3 residues: CSARSGPDTQYF. CDR3 DNA: TGCAGTGCTAGGTCAGGGCCAGATACGCAGTATTTT.